These T cell receptor beta chains were read from a single sample in a study of blood T cell repertoires in COVID-19. Sequencing used immunoSEQ multiplex PCR; TCRdb keeps in-frame clones, though not all of them. The table has 150,000 or so clones, 81% seen once. The sample comprised peripheral blood. These receptors all come from a man between 60 and 70 years old with active or convalescent COVID-19. Both conserved end residues are part of each CDR3. D genes are given only for firm matches. Clone size appears in some rows only: once, few, many, or a class for an expanded clone.

J | size | D | V | CDR3 | DNA
TRBJ2-7 | NA | NA | TRBV5-4 | CASSPSRDGSYEQYF | TGTGCCAGCAGTCCATCGCGGGACGGCTCCTACGAGCAGTACTTC
TRBJ1-2 | NA | NA | TRBV6-5 | CASRPDRNYGYTF | TGTGCCAGCAGACCGGACAGAAACTATGGCTACACCTTC
TRBJ1-6 | NA | NA | TRBV27 | CASSFLDSPLHF | TGTGCCAGCAGTTTCTTAGATTCACCCCTCCACTTT
TRBJ1-1 | NA | NA | TRBV21-1 | CASPKGQPSNTEAFF | TGTGCCAGCCCCAAGGGACAGCCCTCGAACACTGAAGCTTTCTTT
TRBJ1-2 | few | NA | TRBV10-3 | CAISALPGSYGYTF | TGTGCCATCAGTGCGTTACCGGGGTCCTATGGCTACACCTTC
TRBJ2-3 | NA | NA | TRBV6-1 | CASSEMGTSTDTQYF | TGTGCCAGCAGTGAAATGGGCACTAGCACAGATACGCAGTATTTT
TRBJ2-7 | NA | NA | TRBV29-1 | CSVIAYSYEQYF | TGCAGCGTTATAGCGTACTCCTACGAGCAGTACTTC
TRBJ2-3 | NA | NA | TRBV28 | CASATPVTGYTDTQYF | TGTGCCAGCGCCACCCCCGTGACAGGTTACACAGATACGCAGTATTTT
TRBJ1-2 | NA | TRBD1 | TRBV5-1 | CASSLGQGSNYGYTF | TGCGCCAGCAGCTTGGGACAGGGCTCTAACTATGGCTACACCTTC
TRBJ2-7 | NA | TRBD1 | TRBV6-5 | CASSYGGQALGEQYF | TGTGCCAGCAGTTACGGGGGACAGGCCCTCGGGGAGCAGTACTTC
TRBJ2-7 | NA | NA | TRBV6-5 | CASTQGLGQYF | TGTGCCAGCACCCAGGGGTTGGGGCAGTACTTC